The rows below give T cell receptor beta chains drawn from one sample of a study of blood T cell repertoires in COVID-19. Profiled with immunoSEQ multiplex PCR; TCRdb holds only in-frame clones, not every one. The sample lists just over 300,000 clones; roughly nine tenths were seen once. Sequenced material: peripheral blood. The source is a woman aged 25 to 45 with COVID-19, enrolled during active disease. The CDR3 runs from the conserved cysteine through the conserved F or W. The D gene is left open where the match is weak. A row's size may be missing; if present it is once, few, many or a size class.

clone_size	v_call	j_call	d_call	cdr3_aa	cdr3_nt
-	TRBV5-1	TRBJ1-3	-	CASSLDSSGNTIYF	TGCGCCAGCAGCTTAGACAGTTCTGGAAACACCATATATTTT
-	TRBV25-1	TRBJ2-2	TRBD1	CASRDRGLGELFF	TGTGCCAGCAGAGACAGGGGGCTGGGGGAGCTGTTTTTT
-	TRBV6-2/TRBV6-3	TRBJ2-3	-	CASSYPTTSTDTQYF	TGTGCCAGCAGTTACCCGACAACCTCAACAGATACGCAGTATTTT
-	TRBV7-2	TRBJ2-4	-	CASSLTRVAKNIQYF	TGTGCCAGCAGCTTAACCAGGGTAGCCAAAAACATTCAGTACTTC
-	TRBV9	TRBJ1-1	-	CASSVELGDEAFF	TGTGCCAGCAGCGTAGAATTAGGGGATGAAGCTTTCTTT
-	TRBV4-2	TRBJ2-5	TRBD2	CASSPSSGAQETQYF	TGTGCCAGCAGCCCCTCTAGCGGGGCCCAAGAGACCCAGTACTTC
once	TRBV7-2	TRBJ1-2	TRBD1	CASSQGDYGYTF	TGTGCCAGCAGCCAGGGGGACTATGGCTACACCTTC
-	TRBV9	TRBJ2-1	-	CASSPTLGLYEQFF	TGTGCCAGCAGCCCAACCCTGGGACTCTATGAGCAGTTCTTC
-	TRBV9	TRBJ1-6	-	CASSVDGRSPLHF	TGTGCCAGCAGCGTAGATGGGCGTTCACCCCTCCACTTT
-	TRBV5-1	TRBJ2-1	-	CASSFGVSYNEQFF	TGCGCCAGCAGCTTCGGGGTCTCCTACAATGAGCAGTTCTTC
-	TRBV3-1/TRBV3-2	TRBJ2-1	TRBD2	CASSPPEERGVKFF	TGTGCCAGCAGCCCCCCCGAGGAGCGGGGCGTGAAGTTCTTC
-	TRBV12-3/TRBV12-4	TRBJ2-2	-	CASSLLVPGELFF	TGTGCCAGCAGCTTACTAGTTCCCGGGGAGCTGTTTTTT
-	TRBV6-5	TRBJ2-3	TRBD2	CARDLGGSTDTQYF	TGTGCCAGAGACCTCGGGGGGAGCACAGATACGCAGTATTTT
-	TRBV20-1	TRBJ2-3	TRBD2	CSASGGVGLYF	TGCAGTGCTAGCGGGGGGGTCGGGCTGTATTTT
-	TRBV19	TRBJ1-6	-	CASGSYNSPLHF	TGTGCCAGCGGGTCCTACAATTCACCCCTCCACTTT
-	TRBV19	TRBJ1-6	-	CASSTPNSPLHF	TGTGCCAGTAGTACCCCAAATTCACCCCTCCACTTT
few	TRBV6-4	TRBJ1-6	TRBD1	CASSDSAGGNSPLHF	TGTGCCAGCAGTGACTCTGCAGGGGGTAATTCACCCCTCCACTTT
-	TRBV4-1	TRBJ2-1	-	CASSQGLALRGHEQFF	TGCGCCAGCAGCCAAGGTTTGGCCCTCCGCGGCCATGAGCAGTTCTTC
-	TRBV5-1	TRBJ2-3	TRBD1	CASSWTGGRDTQYF	TGCGCCAGCAGCTGGACAGGGGGTAGGGATACGCAGTATTTT
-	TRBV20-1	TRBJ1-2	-	CSAIRGGYTF	TGCAGTGCTATAAGGGGTGGCTACACCTTC
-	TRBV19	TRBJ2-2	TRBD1	CASTADRSNTGELFF	TGTGCCAGTACCGCGGACAGGTCGAACACCGGGGAGCTGTTTTTT
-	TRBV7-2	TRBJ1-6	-	CASSLVVNSPLHF	TGTGCCAGCAGCTTAGTAGTTAATTCACCCCTCCACTTT